This TCR beta chain was sequenced for a study of memory CD4+ T cells and cytomegalovirus serostatus. Study at large: Donors were healthy Belgian adults, several CMV seropositive and around 24 seronegative. Whole-study findings and limits: CD4+ memory repertoires contained about two fifths of the roughly 160 reported CMV TCRbeta sequences.

This clone was picked up a small number of times. Its antigen is undetermined. CDR1 is SNHLY, CDR2 FYNNEI, per germline. The CDR3 spans 15 residues. Trimming left V 5 bases short and J 4 bases short, with 14 bases between. The sort gate was single viable CD3+CD4+CD8-CD45RO+ cells for memory CD4+ T cells. The data were produced by immunoSEQ multiplex PCR, yet TCRdb's version contains in-frame clones alone and is incomplete. The sample gives about 40,000 clones, 60% to 85% of which show up once; over 0.45% is in the top ten. The chain recombines TRBV2 with TRBJ2-2, with D maybe TRBD2 (6 bases). This TCR came from an adult in good health and CMV-seronegative. The sequenced sample consisted of memory CD4+ T cells from blood. The CDR3 DNA sequence: TGTGCCAGCAGTACAACGGGACTCAGCACCGGGGAGCTGTTTTTT. This encodes CASSTTGLSTGELFF.